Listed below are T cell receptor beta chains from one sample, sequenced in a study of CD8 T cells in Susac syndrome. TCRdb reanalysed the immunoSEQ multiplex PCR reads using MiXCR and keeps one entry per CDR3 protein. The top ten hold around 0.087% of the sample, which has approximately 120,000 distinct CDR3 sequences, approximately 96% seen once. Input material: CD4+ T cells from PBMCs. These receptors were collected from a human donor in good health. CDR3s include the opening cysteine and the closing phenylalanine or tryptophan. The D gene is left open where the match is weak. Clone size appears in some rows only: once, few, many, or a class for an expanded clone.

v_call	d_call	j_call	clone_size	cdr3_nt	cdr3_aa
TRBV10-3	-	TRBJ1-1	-	TGTGCCACTCGGGACGGCGACATGAACACTGAAGCTTTCTTT	CATRDGDMNTEAFF
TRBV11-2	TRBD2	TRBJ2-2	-	TGTGCCAGCAGTTTGGCTCTAGCGGGCCTCACCGGGGAGCTGTTTTTT	CASSLALAGLTGELFF
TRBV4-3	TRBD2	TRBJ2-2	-	TGCGCCAGCAGCCACCTAGGACTAGCGGGAGTACGCGGGGAGCTGTTTTTT	CASSHLGLAGVRGELFF
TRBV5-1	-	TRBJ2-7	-	TGCGCCAGCAGCTTGGTCGGCGCCGGCTTGGAGCAGTACTTC	CASSLVGAGLEQYF
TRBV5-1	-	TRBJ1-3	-	TGCGCCAGCAGTTTAGATGGGGGTCCAAGCTCTGGAAACACCATATATTTT	CASSLDGGPSSGNTIYF
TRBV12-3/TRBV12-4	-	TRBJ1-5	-	TGTGCCAGCAGTTTGGGGAGGTACAATCAGCCCCAGCATTTT	CASSLGRYNQPQHF
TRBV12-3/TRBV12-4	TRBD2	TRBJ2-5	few	TGTGCCAGCAGTCCGAGCGGGAGGGGGCAGACCCAGTACTTC	CASSPSGRGQTQYF
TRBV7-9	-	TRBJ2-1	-	TGTGCCAGCAGCTCTGTAACCTTAGGTGAGCAGTTCTTC	CASSSVTLGEQFF
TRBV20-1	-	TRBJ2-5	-	TGCAGTGCTAGAGATGGGCAGGGGATGAAGACCCAGTACTTC	CSARDGQGMKTQYF
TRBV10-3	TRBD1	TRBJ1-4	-	TGTGCCATCAGTGAACATGGACAGGGAGAAATGGTAAAACTGTTTTTT	CAISEHGQGEMVKLFF
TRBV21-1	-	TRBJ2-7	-	TGTGCCACGTCTTATTTAGGTGGGCGCCGTGATGGGGAGCAGTACTTC	CATSYLGGRRDGEQYF
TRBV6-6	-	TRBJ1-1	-	TGTGCCAGCAGTACAGGGTGGGTGAACACTGAAGCTTTCTTT	CASSTGWVNTEAFF
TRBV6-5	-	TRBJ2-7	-	TGTGCCAGCAGCCAAGAACTGGGGGAGCAGTACTTC	CASSQELGEQYF
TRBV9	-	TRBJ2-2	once	TGTGCCAGCAGCGCAAAGACAATATTGAACACCGGGGAGCTGTTTTTT	CASSAKTILNTGELFF
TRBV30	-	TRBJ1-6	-	TGTGCCTGGAGTTTAGCCGGGGTTCAGAATTCACCCCTCCACTTT	CAWSLAGVQNSPLHF
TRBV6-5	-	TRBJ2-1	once	TGTGCCAGCAGTTACGGGGTGTCCTACAATGAGCAGTTCTTC	CASSYGVSYNEQFF
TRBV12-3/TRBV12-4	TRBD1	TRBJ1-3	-	TGTGCCTTCGCCAAGGGGGCGCGAGGAAACACCATATATTTT	CAFAKGARGNTIYF